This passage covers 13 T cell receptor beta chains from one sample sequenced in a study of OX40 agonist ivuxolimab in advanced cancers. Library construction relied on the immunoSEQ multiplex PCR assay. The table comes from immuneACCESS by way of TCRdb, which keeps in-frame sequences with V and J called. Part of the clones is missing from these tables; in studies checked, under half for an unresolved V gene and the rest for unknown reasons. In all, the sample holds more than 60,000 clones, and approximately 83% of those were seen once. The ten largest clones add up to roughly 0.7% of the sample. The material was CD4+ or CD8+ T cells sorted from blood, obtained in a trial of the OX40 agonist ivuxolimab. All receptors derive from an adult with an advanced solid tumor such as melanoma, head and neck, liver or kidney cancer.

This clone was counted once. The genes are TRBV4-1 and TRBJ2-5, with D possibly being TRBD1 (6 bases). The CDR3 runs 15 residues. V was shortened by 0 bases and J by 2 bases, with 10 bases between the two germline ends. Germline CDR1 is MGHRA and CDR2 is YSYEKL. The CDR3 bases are TGCGCCAGCAGCCAAGATTGGACAGAACAAGAGACCCAGTACTTC. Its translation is CASSQDWTEQETQYF.

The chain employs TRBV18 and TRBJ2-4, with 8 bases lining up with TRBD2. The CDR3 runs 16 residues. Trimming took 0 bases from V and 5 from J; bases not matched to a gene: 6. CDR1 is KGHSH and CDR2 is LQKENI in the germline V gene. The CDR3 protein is CASSPPDKTSENIQYF. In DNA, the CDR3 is TGTGCCAGCTCACCACCAGATAAGACTAGCGAAAACATTCAGTACTTC. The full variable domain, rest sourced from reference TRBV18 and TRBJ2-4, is NAGVMQNPRHLVRRRGQEARLRCSPMKGHSHVYWYRQLPEEGLKFMVYLQKENIIDESGMPKERFSAEFPKEGPSILRIQQVVRGDSAAYFCASSPPDKTSENIQYFGAGTRLSVL.

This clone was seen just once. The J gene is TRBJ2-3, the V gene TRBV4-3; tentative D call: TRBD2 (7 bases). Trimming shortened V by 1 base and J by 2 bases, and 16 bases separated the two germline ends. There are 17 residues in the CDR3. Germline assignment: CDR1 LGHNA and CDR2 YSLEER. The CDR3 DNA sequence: TGCGCCAGCAGCCAAGGGGGGGCTAGCGGATACACAGATACGCAGTATTTT. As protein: CASSQGGASGYTDTQYF.

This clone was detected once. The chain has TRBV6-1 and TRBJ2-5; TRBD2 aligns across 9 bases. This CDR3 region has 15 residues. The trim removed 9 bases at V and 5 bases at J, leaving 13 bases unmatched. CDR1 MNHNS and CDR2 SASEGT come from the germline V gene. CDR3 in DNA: TGTGCCAGTACCTCAGGCGGGGGGGCGTGGGAGACCCAGTACTTC. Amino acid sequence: CASTSGGGAWETQYF.

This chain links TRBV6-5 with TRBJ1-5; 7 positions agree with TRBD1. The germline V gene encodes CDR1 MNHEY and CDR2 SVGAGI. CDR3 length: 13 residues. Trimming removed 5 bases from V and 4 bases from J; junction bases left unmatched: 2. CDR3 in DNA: TGTGCCAGCAGTGAGACAGGGAATCAGCCCCAGCATTTT. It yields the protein CASSETGNQPQHF.

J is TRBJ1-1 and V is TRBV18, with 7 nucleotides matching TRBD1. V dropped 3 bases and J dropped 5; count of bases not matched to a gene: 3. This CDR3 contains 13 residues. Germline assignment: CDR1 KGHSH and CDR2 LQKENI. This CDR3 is CASSPQGETEAFF. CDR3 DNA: TGTGCCAGCTCACCTCAGGGGGAAACTGAAGCTTTCTTT.

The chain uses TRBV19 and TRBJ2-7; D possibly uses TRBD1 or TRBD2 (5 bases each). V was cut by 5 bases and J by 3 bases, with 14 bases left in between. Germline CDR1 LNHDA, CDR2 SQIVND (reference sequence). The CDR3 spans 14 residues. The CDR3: CASSGNRDGYEQYF. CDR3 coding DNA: TGTGCCAGTAGTGGAAACCGGGACGGCTACGAGCAGTACTTC.

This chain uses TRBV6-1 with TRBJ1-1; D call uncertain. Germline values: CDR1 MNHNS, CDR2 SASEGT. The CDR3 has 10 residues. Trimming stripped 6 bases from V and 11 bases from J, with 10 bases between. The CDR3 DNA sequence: TGTGCCAGCAGGGATTCCCGGGCTTTCTTT. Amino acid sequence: CASRDSRAFF.

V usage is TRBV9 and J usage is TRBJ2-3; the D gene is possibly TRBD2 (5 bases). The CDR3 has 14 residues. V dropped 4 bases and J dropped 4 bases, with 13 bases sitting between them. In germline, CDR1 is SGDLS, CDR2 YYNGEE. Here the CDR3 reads CASSLSGHSDTQYF. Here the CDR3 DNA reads TGTGCCAGCAGCTTGAGCGGCCACTCAGATACGCAGTATTTT.

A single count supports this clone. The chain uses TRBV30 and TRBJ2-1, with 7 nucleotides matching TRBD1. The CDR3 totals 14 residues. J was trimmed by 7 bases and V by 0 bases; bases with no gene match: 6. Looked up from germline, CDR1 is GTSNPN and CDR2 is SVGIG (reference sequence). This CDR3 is CAWSVRQGWNEQFF. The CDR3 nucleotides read TGTGCCTGGAGTGTACGACAGGGTTGGAATGAGCAGTTCTTC.

The CDR3 DNA reads TGCGCCAGCAGCTGGGACAGGGACGAGCAGTACTTC. Its translation: CASSWDRDEQYF. The V and J genes are TRBV5-1 and TRBJ2-7; 9 bases line up with TRBD1. V shed 3 bases and J 5 bases; nucleotides not matched to a gene: 0. Germline CDR1 is SGHRS and CDR2 is YFSETQ. CDR3 size: 12 residues. Together with reference TRBV5-1 and TRBJ2-7, the CDR3 gives the full variable domain: KAGVTQTPRYLIKTRGQQVTLSCSPISGHRSVSWYQQTPGQGLQFLFEYFSETQRNKGNFPGRFSGRQFSNSRSEMNVSTLELGDSALYLCASSWDRDEQYFGPGTRLTVT.

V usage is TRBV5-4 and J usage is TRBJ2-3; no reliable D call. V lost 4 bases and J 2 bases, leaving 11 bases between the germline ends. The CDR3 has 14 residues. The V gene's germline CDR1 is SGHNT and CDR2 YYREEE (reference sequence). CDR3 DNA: TGTGCCAGCAGCCTGGTGGGCTTCACAGATACGCAGTATTTT. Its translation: CASSLVGFTDTQYF.

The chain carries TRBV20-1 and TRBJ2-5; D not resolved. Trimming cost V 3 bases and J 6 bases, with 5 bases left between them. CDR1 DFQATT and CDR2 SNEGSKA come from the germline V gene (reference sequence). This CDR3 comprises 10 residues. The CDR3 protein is CSASRQTQYF. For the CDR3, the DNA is TGCAGTGCTAGTCGGCAGACCCAGTACTTC.